The 22 T cell receptor beta chains below were found in one sample sequenced in a study of beta chain features in type 1 diabetes. Regarding the study as a whole: For Type 1 diabetes patients, all four CD4+ subsets carried TCRB CDR3s that were moderately but significantly shorter.

What these receptors recognize is not known. The entirety of the isolated RNA underwent reverse transcription, so expressed TCRB transcripts were sequenced. TCRdb's table, derived via immunoSEQ multiplex PCR, lists solely in-frame clones and lacks some. The profile shows roughly 160,000 clones, roughly 8% of them singletons. The sequenced material came from central memory CD4+ T cells from blood. These receptors were collected from a woman aged 40-49 years with type 1 diabetes.

This clone came up many times. This chain joins TRBV15 and TRBJ2-3; D gene ambiguous. Germline lookup yields CDR1 LNHNV and CDR2 YYDKDF (reference sequence). The CDR3 is 11 residues long. Trimming pared 6 bases from V and 6 bases from J, leaving 7 bases between. The chain's CDR3 is CATRSRDTQYF. In nucleotides, the CDR3 is TGTGCCACCAGGAGTCGGGATACGCAGTATTTT.

The sample holds a few counts of this clone. The chain couples TRBV28 to TRBJ2-7, with no clear D. With 5 bases removed from V and 3 bases from J, the gap between germline ends came to 8 bases. CDR3 length: 12 residues. Germline V gives CDR1 MDHEN, CDR2 SYDVKM. CDR3 in DNA: TGTGCCAGCAGTCCCGATAGCTACGAGCAGTACTTC. It translates to CASSPDSYEQYF.

The gene calls are TRBV18 and TRBJ1-2; 10 bases are a match to TRBD1. Germline values: CDR1 KGHSH, CDR2 LQKENI. The CDR3 covers 16 residues. The ends lost 3 bases at V and 6 bases at J; junction bases unmatched: 10. In DNA, the CDR3 is TGTGCCAGCTCACCGGGGGGACAGGGGACCCGCCATGGCTACACCTTC. This sequence encodes CASSPGGQGTRHGYTF.

There are a few counts of this clone. The sample contains more than one DNA sequence encoding this CDR3. This rearrangement joins TRBV27 to TRBJ1-1; unclear D gene. Germline V CDR1 and CDR2: MNHEY, SMNVEV (reference sequence). The CDR3 contains 11 residues. V was pared by 6 bases and J by 5 bases, with 7 bases between. The CDR3 loop is CASSSRTEAFF. CDR3 bases: TGTGCCAGCAGCTCGAGGACTGAAGCTTTCTTT.

This chain connects TRBV28 to TRBJ2-7; TRBD1 matches at 9 bases. The germline CDR1 and CDR2 sequences are MDHEN and SYDVKM. This CDR3 is built from 13 residues. Trimming cost V 6 bases and J 0 bases; bases outside gene matches: 0. As DNA, the CDR3 is TGTGCCAGCAGGGGACAGGGCTCCTACGAGCAGTACTTC. Its protein product is CASRGQGSYEQYF.

This clone was recorded at least ten times. The rearrangement joins TRBV9 to TRBJ1-2; maybe TRBD1 (6 bases). Trimming removed 4 bases at V and 4 bases at J, with 14 bases between. Germline loops: CDR1 SGDLS, CDR2 YYNGEE. This CDR3 has 14 residues. CDR3 sequence: CASSPVGQFYGYTF. In nucleotides, the CDR3 is TGTGCCAGCAGCCCAGTAGGACAGTTCTATGGCTACACCTTC.

The chain recombines TRBV28 with TRBJ2-7; tentatively, D is TRBD1 (6 bases). Germline CDR1 is MDHEN and CDR2 is SYDVKM. There are 14 residues in the CDR3. Trimming stripped 5 bases from V and 4 bases from J, with 15 bases between. This CDR3 is CASSLTDRLYEQYF. The CDR3 region has the DNA TGTGCCAGCAGTCTAACTGACAGGCTTTACGAGCAGTACTTC.

The rearrangement links TRBV6-6 to TRBJ2-5; D possibly corresponds to TRBD1 (5 bases). Trimming stripped 8 bases from V and 0 bases from J, with 10 bases between. The CDR3 totals 13 residues. The V gene's germline CDR1 is MNHNY and CDR2 SVGAGI (reference sequence). CDR3 sequence: CASCKGYQETQYF. CDR3 in DNA: TGTGCCAGCTGCAAGGGGTACCAAGAGACCCAGTACTTC.

This clone was picked up a small number of times. CDR3 DNA: TGTGCCTGGAGTGTACTAGGACAGGGTGCCTACGAGCAGTACTTC. Translating it yields CAWSVLGQGAYEQYF. The chain uses TRBV30 and TRBJ2-5; 8 bases line up with TRBD1. The DNA matches TRBJ2-7 better at its end, which makes the J call doubtful. The length of the CDR3 is 15 residues. From germline, CDR1 is GTSNPN and CDR2 SVGIG (reference sequence).

This clone has a handful of counts. V usage is TRBV28 and J usage is TRBJ1-4; weak D call: TRBD1 (6 bases). The germline V gene encodes CDR1 MDHEN and CDR2 SYDVKM. The CDR3 has 17 residues. Trimming took 6 bases from V and 0 from J, leaving 17 bases between them. The CDR3 protein is CASRLRDTVATNEKLFF. As DNA, the CDR3 is TGTGCCAGCAGGCTTCGGGACACCGTTGCAACTAATGAAAAACTGTTTTTT.

This sequence joins TRBV18 and TRBJ1-1, with 8 nucleotides matching TRBD1. V was pared by 4 bases and J by 4 bases, with 11 bases of the junction left unmatched. CDR1 and CDR2 from the germline V gene are KGHSH and LQKENI. The CDR3 has 16 amino acids. CDR3 nucleotides: TGTGCCAGCTCACGATCGACAGGGGATGATCGCACTGAAGCTTTCTTT. Its translation is CASSRSTGDDRTEAFF.

This chain uses TRBV7-6 with TRBJ2-1; 10 bases are a match to TRBD1. Germline V gene lookup returns CDR1 SGHVS and CDR2 FNYEAQ. V lost 2 bases, J lost 5 bases, and 12 bases stayed unmatched. This CDR3 region has 18 residues. Here the CDR3 reads CASSLPGQGNKRNNEQFF. The CDR3 DNA is TGTGCCAGCAGCTTACCGGGACAGGGGAATAAGAGGAACAATGAGCAGTTCTTC.

Only a few counts were recorded for this clone. This chain joins TRBV4-2 and TRBJ2-7, with D perhaps TRBD1 (6 bases). The V gene lost 1 base and the J gene lost 7 bases, with 17 bases spanning the gap. Germline V gene data show CDR1 as LGHNA and CDR2 as YNFKEQ. The CDR3 is made up of 15 amino acids. CDR3 region: CASSQGAGDTGEQYF. DNA for the CDR3: TGTGCCAGCAGCCAAGGGGCAGGGGACACGGGGGAGCAGTACTTC.

This clone was observed at least ten times. V usage is TRBV11-2 and J usage is TRBJ2-4; D gene uncertain. V lost 3 bases and J lost 7, with 4 bases in between. The germline V gene has CDR1 SGHAT and CDR2 FQNNGV. The length of the CDR3 is 11 residues. The CDR3 DNA follows: TGTGCCAGCAGCTTCATGAACATTCAGTACTTC. It encodes CASSFMNIQYF.

This clone occurred a few times. The chain combines TRBV7-9 with TRBJ2-7; D is perhaps TRBD1 (6 bases). The V gene lost 6 bases and the J gene lost 4 bases, with 10 bases spanning the gap. Germline lookup yields CDR1 SEHNR and CDR2 FQNEAQ (reference sequence). The CDR3 runs to 12 residues. CDR3 sequence (DNA): TGTGCCAGCAGTCCCGACAGGTACGAGCAGTACTTC. Its protein is CASSPDRYEQYF.

This clone was recorded at least ten times. The chain is built from TRBV4-1 and TRBJ1-2; TRBD1 aligns across 9 bases. V gave up 1 base and J gave up 5 bases; unmatched junction bases: 5. Germline CDR1 and CDR2: MGHRA and YSYEKL. This CDR3 has 15 amino acids. The CDR3 sequence: CASSQARDRVYGYTF. For the CDR3, the DNA is TGCGCCAGCAGCCAAGCCAGGGACAGGGTATATGGCTACACCTTC.

The V and J genes are TRBV29-1 and TRBJ2-7, with D maybe TRBD1 (6 bases). The V gene lost 3 bases and the J gene lost 5 bases, with 17 bases spanning the gap. Per germline, CDR1 SQVTM and CDR2 ANQGSEA. This CDR3 is built from 14 residues. The CDR3: CSVDRGPQSNEQYF. CDR3 bases: TGCAGCGTTGACAGGGGACCCCAGAGCAACGAGCAGTACTTC.

This clone was detected only a few times. The CDR3 sequence is CASARGLAVYEQYF. CDR3 sequence (DNA): TGCGCCAGCGCACGGGGACTAGCGGTTTACGAGCAGTACTTC. The chain is built from TRBV5-1 and TRBJ2-7; 11 bases fit TRBD2. Germline V gives CDR1 SGHRS, CDR2 YFSETQ. Trimming at V came to 7 bases and at J to 4 bases, leaving 7 bases not matched to a gene. The CDR3 has 14 residues. The full variable domain, completed using reference TRBV5-1 and TRBJ2-7, is KAGVTQTPRYLIKTRGQQVTLSCSPISGHRSVSWYQQTPGQGLQFLFEYFSETQRNKGNFPGRFSGRQFSNSRSEMNVSTLELGDSALYLCASARGLAVYEQYFGPGTRLTVT.

This clone came up a few times. This chain links TRBV4-1 with TRBJ1-5, with a tentative D call TRBD1 (5 bases). This CDR3 has 16 amino acids. V lost 0 bases and J 6 bases, leaving 15 bases between the germline ends. Germline V gene sequence: CDR1 MGHRA, CDR2 YSYEKL. The CDR3 reads CASSQEGGGAGQPQHF. In DNA form, the CDR3 reads TGCGCCAGCAGCCAAGAAGGAGGCGGGGCCGGTCAGCCCCAGCATTTT.

This chain links TRBV28 with TRBJ1-2, with TRBD1 as a possible D gene (6 bases). V was cut by 3 bases and J by 8 bases, with 19 bases left in between. Germline CDR1 is MDHEN and CDR2 is SYDVKM. The CDR3 runs 15 residues. The CDR3 sequence is CASSFRDRPLFGYTF. Written as DNA, the CDR3 is TGTGCCAGCAGTTTCCGAGACAGGCCCCTCTTCGGCTACACCTTC.

The chain uses TRBV28 and TRBJ2-4; no clear D. The CDR3 has 15 amino acids. V shed 4 bases and J shed 1 base, with 11 bases lying between them. Germline values: CDR1 MDHEN, CDR2 SYDVKM. CDR3 protein: CASSSPNRAKNIQYF. CDR3 nucleotides: TGTGCCAGCAGTTCTCCCAACCGGGCCAAAAACATTCAGTACTTC.

The table lists this clone with a few counts. This rearrangement joins TRBV14 to TRBJ2-2, with unresolved D. V lost 1 base and J lost 3, with 6 bases in between. Germline V gene lookup returns CDR1 SGHDN and CDR2 FVKESK. CDR3 length equals 14 residues. The CDR3 DNA follows: TGTGCCAGCAGCCAAGGAACTTACACCGGGGAGCTGTTTTTT. Its translation: CASSQGTYTGELFF.